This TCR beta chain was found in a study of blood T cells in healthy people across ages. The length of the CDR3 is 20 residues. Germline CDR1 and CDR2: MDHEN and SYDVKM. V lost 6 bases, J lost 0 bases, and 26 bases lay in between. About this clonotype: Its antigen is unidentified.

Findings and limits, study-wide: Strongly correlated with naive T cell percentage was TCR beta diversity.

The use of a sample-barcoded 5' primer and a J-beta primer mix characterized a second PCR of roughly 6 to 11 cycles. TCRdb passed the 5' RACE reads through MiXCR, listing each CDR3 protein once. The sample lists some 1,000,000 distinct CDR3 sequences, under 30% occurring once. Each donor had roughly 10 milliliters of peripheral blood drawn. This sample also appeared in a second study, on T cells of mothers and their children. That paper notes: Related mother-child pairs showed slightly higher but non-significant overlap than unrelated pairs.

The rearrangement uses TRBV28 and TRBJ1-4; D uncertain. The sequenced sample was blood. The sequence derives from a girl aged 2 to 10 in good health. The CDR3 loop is CASSPLGWSGSHATNEKLFF. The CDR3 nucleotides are TGTGCCAGCAGCCCCCTGGGATGGAGTGGGAGCCATGCAACTAATGAAAAACTGTTTTTT.